A selection of T cell receptor beta chains follows, all from one sample in a study of Ad26.COV2.S vaccination and SARS-CoV-2 variants. The table came from immunoSEQ multiplex PCR; TCRdb's copy has only in-frame clones and leaves some out. The sample records roughly 320,000 clones, about 82% being singletons. The sequences come from peripheral blood, collected in a trial of Ad26.COV2.S vaccine versus placebo. The receptor set was obtained from a person aged 18-60 years who received the Ad26.COV2.S COVID-19 vaccine or a placebo. Each CDR3 is given with its conserved first and last residue. A D gene is named only where the DNA matches it firmly. Not all rows give a size; the values are once, few, many and, for expanded clones, a class.

D gene	clone size	CDR3 length	J gene	V gene	CDR3 protein	CDR3 DNA
NA	once	15	TRBJ2-4	TRBV6-6	CASSPPWEIKNIQYF	TGTGCCAGCAGTCCCCCCTGGGAAATCAAAAACATTCAGTACTTC
TRBD2	NA	15	TRBJ2-2	TRBV19	CASSIGTSLTGELFF	TGTGCCAGTAGTATAGGGACTAGCCTCACCGGGGAGCTGTTTTTT
TRBD1	NA	17	TRBJ1-1	TRBV2	CASSESPRSRGVPEAFF	TGTGCCAGCAGTGAAAGTCCCCGGAGCAGGGGGGTACCTGAAGCTTTCTTT
TRBD1	NA	16	TRBJ1-2	TRBV28	CASSVTGWSGDYGYTF	TGTGCCAGCAGTGTGACAGGGTGGTCGGGCGACTATGGCTACACCTTC
NA	NA	11	TRBJ1-2	TRBV12-3/TRBV12-4	CASSLGYGYTF	TGTGCCAGCAGTTTGGGCTATGGCTACACCTTC
NA	NA	14	TRBJ1-2	TRBV28	CASYEITGRGGYTF	TGTGCCAGCTATGAGATTACAGGGAGAGGCGGCTACACCTTC
TRBD1	NA	13	TRBJ2-7	TRBV27	CASSLDRGREQYF	TGTGCCAGCAGTCTCGACAGGGGGCGCGAGCAGTACTTC
NA	NA	14	TRBJ1-4	TRBV2	CASSEGSGNEKLFF	TGTGCCAGCAGTGAGGGGTCAGGTAATGAAAAACTGTTTTTT
TRBD1	NA	13	TRBJ2-5	TRBV18	CASSTDRAETQYF	TGTGCCAGCTCAACGGACAGGGCCGAGACCCAGTACTTC
TRBD2	NA	15	TRBJ2-2	TRBV4-1	CASSQVWGGTGELFF	TGCGCCAGCAGCCAAGTGTGGGGGGGTACCGGGGAGCTGTTTTTT
NA	NA	15	TRBJ2-1	TRBV4-1	CASSQEASSYNEQFF	TGCGCCAGCAGCCAAGAGGCTAGCTCCTACAATGAGCAGTTCTTC
NA	NA	16	TRBJ1-2	TRBV7-9	CASSLATAGGRYGYTF	TGTGCCAGCAGCTTAGCCACGGCGGGGGGGAGGTATGGCTACACCTTC
TRBD1	once	17	TRBJ1-6	TRBV6-1	CASIDRDRVSYNSPLHF	TGTGCCAGCATTGACCGGGACAGGGTCTCCTATAATTCACCCCTCCACTTT
NA	NA	15	TRBJ1-5	TRBV6-5	CASSVDLYSNQPQHF	TGTGCCAGCTCGGTGGATCTGTATAGCAATCAGCCCCAGCATTTT
TRBD2	NA	16	TRBJ2-3	TRBV2	CASTEGLAGGTDTQYF	TGTGCCAGCACCGAGGGACTAGCGGGGGGTACAGATACGCAGTATTTT
NA	NA	15	TRBJ2-1	TRBV5-4	CASSLDGGQHNEQFF	TGTGCCAGCAGCTTGGACGGGGGACAGCACAATGAGCAGTTCTTC
TRBD1	NA	15	TRBJ1-3	TRBV7-9	CASSTSGDRGNTIYF	TGTGCCAGCAGCACTAGCGGGGACAGGGGAAACACCATATATTTT
NA	NA	17	TRBJ1-6	TRBV6-2/TRBV6-3	CASSYPAGNSYNSPLHF	TGTGCCAGCAGTTATCCGGCAGGGAACTCCTATAATTCACCCCTCCACTTT
NA	NA	14	TRBJ2-7	TRBV5-5	CASVTGASNYEQYF	TGTGCCAGCGTGACAGGCGCTTCAAACTACGAGCAGTACTTC
NA	once	15	TRBJ2-2	TRBV6-1	CASSESYRVTGELFF	TGTGCCAGCAGTGAATCGTACAGGGTCACCGGGGAGCTGTTTTTT
TRBD1	NA	14	TRBJ2-3	TRBV6-2/TRBV6-3	CASSRTGAADTQYF	TGTGCCAGCAGTCGGACAGGGGCGGCAGATACGCAGTATTTT
NA	many	17	TRBJ2-1	TRBV28	CASSLSYQGGFYNEQFF	TGTGCCAGCAGTTTATCTTACCAGGGGGGGTTTTACAATGAGCAGTTCTTC
NA	NA	14	TRBJ1-1	TRBV5-1	CASSLKVSEVEAFF	TGCGCCAGCAGCTTGAAAGTATCTGAGGTTGAAGCTTTCTTT
TRBD2	NA	15	TRBJ2-3	TRBV27	CASSELAGDPYTQYF	TGTGCCAGCAGCGAACTAGCGGGGGACCCATATACGCAGTATTTT
NA	NA	14	TRBJ1-1	TRBV5-6	CASSLNLRYTEAFF	TGTGCCAGCAGCTTGAATTTGCGATACACTGAAGCTTTCTTT
NA	NA	13	TRBJ1-5	TRBV4-2	CASSDVASQPQHF	TGTGCCAGCAGCGACGTGGCCAGTCAGCCCCAGCATTTT
NA	once	13	TRBJ1-1	TRBV10-3	CAISGPPGTEAFF	TGTGCCATCAGTGGTCCCCCAGGGACTGAAGCTTTCTTT
NA	NA	12	TRBJ1-1	TRBV27	CASRNPNTEAFF	TGTGCCAGCCGGAACCCTAACACTGAAGCTTTCTTT
NA	NA	15	TRBJ1-1	TRBV9	CASSPRTTLGTEAFF	TGTGCCAGCAGCCCCCGCACCACCCTAGGGACTGAAGCTTTCTTT
NA	NA	16	TRBJ1-1	TRBV6-1	CASSDGGRGRGTEAFF	TGTGCCAGCAGTGATGGTGGCAGGGGAAGGGGCACTGAAGCTTTCTTT
NA	NA	16	TRBJ1-2	TRBV5-1	CASSLATGIDFYGYTF	TGCGCCAGCAGCCTAGCAACAGGGATAGACTTCTATGGCTACACCTTC
NA	once	15	TRBJ2-7	TRBV25-1	CASSEGDGFSYEQYF	TGTGCCAGCAGTGAAGGGGACGGCTTCTCCTACGAGCAGTACTTC
NA	NA	16	TRBJ2-4	TRBV25-1	CASSPGTTLAKNIQYF	TGTGCCAGCAGCCCAGGGACAACTCTAGCCAAAAACATTCAGTACTTC
NA	NA	15	TRBJ1-1	TRBV6-6	CASSVFRVMNTEAFF	TGTGCCAGCAGTGTCTTCAGGGTCATGAACACTGAAGCTTTCTTT
NA	NA	16	TRBJ1-2	TRBV6-1	CASSESRWTEVNGYTF	TGTGCCAGCAGTGAATCACGATGGACAGAAGTGAATGGCTACACCTTC
TRBD1	NA	15	TRBJ2-7	TRBV5-1	CASSSWTGSTYEQYF	TGCGCCAGCAGCTCCTGGACAGGGTCGACCTACGAGCAGTACTTC
TRBD1	NA	13	TRBJ1-2	TRBV11-2	CASSWGQGVDYTF	TGTGCCAGCAGCTGGGGACAGGGGGTAGACTACACCTTC
NA	once	14	TRBJ2-3	TRBV24-1	CATSDWGDTDTQYF	TGTGCCACCAGTGATTGGGGGGACACAGATACGCAGTATTTT
TRBD2	NA	15	TRBJ2-3	TRBV7-3	CASSGSGGALDTQYF	TGTGCCAGCAGCGGTAGCGGGGGGGCTTTAGATACGCAGTATTTT
TRBD2	NA	15	TRBJ2-3	TRBV5-1	CASSPGTSSADTQYF	TGCGCCAGCAGCCCGGGGACTAGCAGCGCAGATACGCAGTATTTT
NA	once	14	TRBJ2-2	TRBV27	CASRQRGAGGELFF	TGTGCCAGCCGCCAACGGGGGGCGGGCGGGGAGCTGTTTTTT
TRBD1	few	15	TRBJ1-1	TRBV2	CASSEGGQGATEAFF	TGTGCCAGCAGTGAGGGGGGACAGGGGGCCACTGAAGCTTTCTTT
NA	few	15	TRBJ1-3	TRBV5-1	CASSRDLRSGNTIYF	TGCGCCAGCAGCAGGGACCTCCGCTCTGGAAACACCATATATTTT
TRBD2	once	17	TRBJ2-3	TRBV5-1	CASSTTGLAVSTDTQYF	TGCGCCAGCAGCACGACGGGACTAGCGGTTAGCACAGATACGCAGTATTTT
NA	NA	16	TRBJ2-1	TRBV5-1	CASSLGGDLYYNEQFF	TGCGCCAGCAGCTTGGGGGGAGATTTATACTACAATGAGCAGTTCTTC
NA	few	18	TRBJ1-4	TRBV28	CASSPGARLRRSDEKLFF	TGTGCCAGCAGTCCCGGGGCGCGGCTCAGACGTTCGGATGAAAAACTGTTTTTT
TRBD2	NA	16	TRBJ2-3	TRBV4-2	CASSQAATSLPDTQYF	TGTGCCAGCAGCCAAGCAGCGACTAGCCTCCCAGATACGCAGTATTTT
NA	NA	13	TRBJ1-5	TRBV4-1	CASSQGRNQPQHF	TGCGCCAGCAGCCAAGGACGCAATCAGCCCCAGCATTTT
TRBD1	NA	13	TRBJ2-4	TRBV29-1	CSAMGQAKNIQYF	TGCAGCGCAATGGGACAGGCCAAAAACATTCAGTACTTC
NA	NA	12	TRBJ2-7	TRBV6-1	CASSSPSYEQYF	TGTGCCAGCAGCAGTCCCTCCTACGAGCAGTACTTC
NA	once	13	TRBJ1-1	TRBV29-1	CSPPTGNNTEAFF	TGCAGCCCGCCTACAGGGAATAACACTGAAGCTTTCTTT
TRBD1	NA	16	TRBJ1-5	TRBV24-1	CATSDPGQGANQPQHF	TGTGCCACCAGTGACCCGGGACAGGGGGCTAATCAGCCCCAGCATTTT
NA	NA	15	TRBJ2-3	TRBV5-4	CASSLSRLVGDTQYF	TGTGCCAGCAGCTTGAGTCGCCTAGTTGGCGATACGCAGTATTTT
NA	NA	13	TRBJ2-7	TRBV9	CASSETGTYEQYF	TGTGCCAGCAGCGAGACAGGAACCTACGAGCAGTACTTC
NA	once	15	TRBJ1-3	TRBV2	CASRAGTSSGNTIYF	TGTGCCAGCAGAGCCGGGACATCTTCTGGAAACACCATATATTTT
NA	NA	15	TRBJ1-3	TRBV27	CASSRGYSLGNTIYF	TGTGCCAGCAGTCGAGGGTACTCTCTGGGAAACACCATATATTTT
NA	few	15	TRBJ2-7	TRBV7-7	CASSKSSGPQVEQYF	TGTGCTAGCAGCAAATCCTCCGGGCCCCAAGTCGAGCAGTACTTC
NA	NA	15	TRBJ2-7	TRBV5-5	CASSPARQGPYEQYF	TGTGCCAGCAGCCCGGCAAGGCAGGGCCCCTACGAGCAGTACTTC